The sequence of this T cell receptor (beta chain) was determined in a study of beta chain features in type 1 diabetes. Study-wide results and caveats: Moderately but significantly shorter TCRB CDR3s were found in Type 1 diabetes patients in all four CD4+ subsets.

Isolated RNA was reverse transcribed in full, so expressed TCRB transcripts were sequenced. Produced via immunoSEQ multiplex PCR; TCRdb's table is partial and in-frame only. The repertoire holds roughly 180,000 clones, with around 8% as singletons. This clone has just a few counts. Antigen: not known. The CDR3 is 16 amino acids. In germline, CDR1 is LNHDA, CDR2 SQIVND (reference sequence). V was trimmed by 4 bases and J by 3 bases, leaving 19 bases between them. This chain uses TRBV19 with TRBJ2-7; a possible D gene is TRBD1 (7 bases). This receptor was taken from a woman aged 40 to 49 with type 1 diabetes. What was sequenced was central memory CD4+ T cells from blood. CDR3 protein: CASSSPPGGTYYEQYF. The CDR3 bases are TGTGCCAGTAGTAGCCCTCCAGGGGGGACCTACTACGAGCAGTACTTC.